This TCR gamma chain was profiled in a study of gamma-delta T cells after stem cell transplantation (dated by TCRdb to the mid-2010s). The receptor library was made with RT-PCR. Sequencer: Illumina MiSeq. TCRdb processed the public reads again with the CATT caller, after which rows with matching DNA were combined. Present in this sample are under 800 gamma-chain clones, 10% to 11% of which were seen just once. The ten largest clones add up to 35% to 40% of the sample. By its share of the sample, this clone is large (0.1 to 1%). This receptor's antigen is unknown. Base qualities are not recorded, but no much larger clone differs from it by a single base. This sample includes further DNA sequences coding for the same CDR3. From V the trimming removes 0 bases and from J it removes 6 bases, while the gene matches leave 2 bases of the junction unaccounted for. The CDR1 and CDR2 encoded by the germline V gene (reference sequence) are GITISATS and ISYDGTV. The CDR3 runs 16 amino acids, cysteine and phenylalanine included. The kept DNA is CDR3 alone, 48 bases in frame from the first base.

Sequencing was carried out using gamma-delta T cells. This clonotype was obtained from a human donor. It is not recorded whose cells these are; they may come from a transplant donor. The chain employs TRGV9 and TRGJP. The nucleotide sequence is TGTGCCTTGTGGGAGGTGATAGAGTTGGGCAAAAAAATCAAGGTATTT. This is translated as CALWEVIELGKKIKVF.